These 13 T cell receptor beta chains came from one sample sequenced in a study of human T cells and chemical hapten exposure. Time point given: patch test 3, about 24 weeks after DPC sensitization. Treatment meaning: therapeutic diphenylcyclopropenone sensitization with weekly scalp DPC. In TCRdb, the RACE reads were re-called with MiXCR into one record per CDR3 protein. The data show roughly 84,000 distinct CDR3 sequences, 11% seen once. The sequences come from whole blood, collected in connection with sensitization to the hapten diphenylcyclopropenone (DPC). These receptors were collected from a woman aged 50 to 60 with alopecia areata. Some clones in this sample may be carry-over from other donors' samples.

This sequence joins TRBV6-1 and TRBJ2-4; 9 bases are shared with TRBD1. The CDR3 is 15 amino acids. The germline gives CDR1 MNHNS, CDR2 SASEGT. V gave up 4 bases and J gave up 6 bases; unmatched junction bases: 7. CDR3: CASSVGQGTRNIQYF. The DNA of the CDR3 is TGTGCCAGCAGTGTAGGACAGGGGACGAGAAACATTCAGTACTTC.

This clonotype was counted ten times or more. This rearrangement joins TRBV6-6 to TRBJ1-6; TRBD1 might be the D (5 bases). This CDR3 has 13 residues. The V and J ends lost 8 bases and 4 bases respectively, with 9 bases between them. The germline V gene encodes CDR1 MNHNY and CDR2 SVGAGI (reference sequence). In DNA form, the CDR3 reads TGTGCCAGCCTACAGGTGTATAATTCACCCCTCCACTTT. Protein: CASLQVYNSPLHF.

This clonotype was recorded at least ten times. V is TRBV27 and J is TRBJ2-7, with TRBD2 identical over 11 bases. The CDR3 sequence is 14 residues long. Germline CDR1 MNHEY, CDR2 SMNVEV (reference sequence). Trimming at V came to 6 bases and at J to 3 bases, leaving 4 bases not matched to a gene. CDR3 in amino acids: CASRRLAGYYEQYF. In DNA form, the CDR3 reads TGTGCCAGCAGGAGACTAGCGGGGTACTACGAGCAGTACTTC.

The gene calls are TRBV5-1 and TRBJ2-2; D remains ambiguous. Germline values: CDR1 SGHRS, CDR2 YFSETQ. This CDR3 spans 14 amino acids. V lost 3 bases to trimming and J lost 1 base, with 7 bases between them. The CDR3 spells CASSSTGNTGELFF. CDR3 nucleotide sequence: TGCGCCAGCAGCTCTACCGGGAACACCGGGGAGCTGTTTTTT.

This clonotype was counted at least ten times. J is TRBJ2-2 and V is TRBV24-1, with TRBD1 matching 8 bases. The germline CDR1 and CDR2 sequences are KGHDR and SFDVKD. CDR3 length: 15 amino acids. The trim removed 2 bases at V and 7 bases at J, leaving 5 bases unmatched. CDR3 amino acids: CATSDSGTGHGELFF. The CDR3 DNA reads TGTGCCACCAGTGATTCCGGGACAGGACACGGGGAGCTGTTTTTT.

The J gene is TRBJ2-5, the V gene TRBV12-5; D not resolved. This CDR3 is 13 amino acids long. Per germline, CDR1 LGHNT and CDR2 FRNRAP. The ends were cut back, 7 bases at V and 2 bases at J, with 11 bases in the middle. CDR3 nucleotide sequence: TGTGCTAGTGCCCAGGACGGACAAGAGACCCAGTACTTC. Translated, it gives CASAQDGQETQYF.

This clonotype was seen ten or more times. CDR3 region: CASSPDGGLANEQFF. DNA of the CDR3: TGTGCCAGCAGCCCCGATGGAGGACTAGCCAATGAGCAGTTCTTC. The V gene is TRBV7-9, the J gene TRBJ2-1, with TRBD2 matching over 8 bases. V was pared by 5 bases and J by 6 bases, with 9 bases of the junction left unmatched. This CDR3 has 15 residues. Per germline, CDR1 SEHNR and CDR2 FQNEAQ (reference sequence).

This clonotype was found many times. CDR3 loop: CASSQNPHSGRYTGELFF. CDR3 DNA sequence: TGTGCCAGCAGCCAGAACCCCCATAGCGGGAGGTACACCGGGGAGCTGTTTTTT. This rearrangement joins TRBV6-2 or TRBV6-3 to TRBJ2-2; TRBD2 matches at 10 bases. The CDR3 runs 18 residues. Per the germline V gene, CDR1 is MNHEY and CDR2 is SVGEGT. V lost 6 bases to trimming and J lost 3 bases; unmatched junction nucleotides: 13.

This clonotype occurred a few times. V is TRBV7-6 and J is TRBJ2-1; TRBD1 aligns across 7 bases. The V gene's germline CDR1 is SGHVS and CDR2 FNYEAQ. The length of the CDR3 is 17 residues. V trimming: 2 bases; J trimming: 0 bases; junction bases outside the gene matches: 7. CDR3 coding DNA: TGTGCCAGCAGCTTATTAAGGGGGCTGAGCTCCTACAATGAGCAGTTCTTC. This translates into CASSLLRGLSSYNEQFF.

This clonotype has at least ten counts. The rearrangement links TRBV11-2 to TRBJ1-6, with a tentative D call TRBD1 (5 bases). The CDR3 is made up of 15 amino acids. CDR1 and CDR2 (germline): SGHAT, FQNNGV. With 5 bases removed from V and 7 bases from J, the gap between germline ends came to 15 bases. Written as DNA, the CDR3 is TGTGCCAGCAGCCCCCGGACAACGGGAAATTCACCCCTCCACTTT. It translates to CASSPRTTGNSPLHF.

This clonotype was observed at least ten times. The V and J genes are TRBV5-1 and TRBJ1-5; the D gene is possibly TRBD1 (6 bases). Germline V gene sequence: CDR1 SGHRS, CDR2 YFSETQ. This CDR3 spans 15 amino acids. Trimming pared 0 bases from V and 4 bases from J, leaving 11 bases between. This CDR3 reads CASSLGTVPNQPQHF. The CDR3 DNA reads TGCGCCAGCAGCTTGGGGACAGTACCTAATCAGCCCCAGCATTTT.

The V and J genes are TRBV11-1 and TRBJ2-1; no clear D gene. The V end was cut by 4 bases, the J end by 11 bases, with 12 bases between. In germline, CDR1 is SGHAT, CDR2 FQDESV (reference sequence). The CDR3 has 12 amino acids. This CDR3 is CASSYENPQQFF. The CDR3 nucleotides are TGTGCCAGCAGCTATGAAAATCCCCAGCAGTTCTTC.

This clonotype was seen only a few times. CDR3 in DNA: TGTGCCACACAGGGGTACTCCTACAATGAGCAGTTCTTC. Translation: CATQGYSYNEQFF. The genes are TRBV24-1 and TRBJ2-1; the match to TRBD1 covers 7 bases. CDR1 is KGHDR and CDR2 is SFDVKD in the germline V gene. Trimming cost V 10 bases and J 0 bases; bases outside gene matches: 2. The CDR3 spans 13 residues.